The 2 T cell receptor beta chains below come from one sample, sequenced in a study of shared clonotypes between healthy human individuals. Here immunoSEQ multiplex PCR was the method, and the copy in TCRdb shows in-frame clones only, minus some. Of some 2.1 million clones listed, 85% to 95% are singletons. The source material was naive CD4+ T cells sorted from blood. The subset: CD45RA+ positively selected. The receptors shown here come from a man aged 18 to 29 in good health.

This chain uses TRBV9 with TRBJ2-3, with a weak D call TRBD2 (5 bases). This CDR3 region has 17 residues. The germline gives CDR1 SGDLS, CDR2 YYNGEE. The V end was cut by 0 bases, the J end by 4 bases, with 18 bases between. The CDR3 DNA follows: TGTGCCAGCAGCGTAGTAGACTCCCGCGGGTGGGCAGATACGCAGTATTTT. It codes for CASSVVDSRGWADTQYF. The full variable domain, its missing parts supplied by reference TRBV9 and TRBJ2-3, is DSGVTQTPKHLITATGQRVTLRCSPRSGDLSVYWYQQSLDQGLQFLIQYYNGEERAKGNILERFSAQQFPDLHSELNLSSLELGDSALYFCASSVVDSRGWADTQYFGPGTRLTVL.

This clone was seen only once. The rearrangement links TRBV29-1 to TRBJ2-1, with 9 nucleotides matching TRBD2. After removal of 7 bases from V and 5 bases from J, the junction contained 9 bases not matched to a gene. This CDR3 has 14 residues. CDR1 is SQVTM and CDR2 is ANQGSEA in the germline V gene. In DNA form, the CDR3 reads TGCAGCGCCTGGACTAGCGAGTTCAACAATGAGCAGTTCTTC. Translating it yields CSAWTSEFNNEQFF.